The 32 T cell receptor beta chains reported below all come from one sample, sequenced in a study of radiotherapy plus CTLA-4 blockade in lung cancer. The table came from immunoSEQ multiplex PCR; TCRdb's copy has only in-frame clones and leaves some out. Seen here are about 35,000 clones, around 85% observed once, and the top ten hold 5.8%. The input for sequencing was peripheral blood, taken from a patient treated with radiotherapy plus ipilimumab. The receptors were gathered from a human donor with non-small cell lung cancer who had stable disease on radiotherapy plus ipilimumab.

The CDR3 here is CASSFIFRGVYEQYF. The CDR3 DNA sequence: TGTGCCAGCAGTTTTATATTCCGGGGAGTCTACGAGCAGTACTTC. The chain has TRBV28 and TRBJ2-7; tentatively, D is TRBD2 (5 bases). Per the germline V gene, CDR1 is MDHEN and CDR2 is SYDVKM. Trimming took 3 bases from V and 3 from J, leaving 15 bases between them. CDR3 length: 15 residues.

This chain connects TRBV6-5 to TRBJ2-5; D is unclear. This CDR3 has 14 amino acids. V shed 2 bases and J shed 2 bases, with 9 bases lying between them. Per the germline V gene, CDR1 is MNHEY and CDR2 is SVGAGI. CDR3 amino acids: CASSYGLGQETQYF. The CDR3 nucleotides are TGTGCCAGCAGTTACGGTCTAGGACAAGAGACCCAGTACTTC.

The chain combines TRBV4-1 with TRBJ2-1, with D possibly matching TRBD1 (5 bases). Germline V CDR1 and CDR2: MGHRA, YSYEKL. The CDR3 runs 17 residues. V shed 2 bases and J shed 4 bases, with 18 bases lying between them. CDR3 nucleotides: TGCGCCAGCAGCCAAAACCCAGGGATAGGAGTTTACAATGAGCAGTTCTTC. As protein: CASSQNPGIGVYNEQFF.

This clone has just a few counts. The chain couples TRBV5-6 to TRBJ2-2; the match to TRBD2 covers 10 bases. The ends lost 0 bases at V and 7 bases at J; junction bases unmatched: 9. This CDR3 comprises 17 residues. The germline V gene has CDR1 SGHDT and CDR2 YYEEEE. DNA for the CDR3: TGTGCCAGCAGCTTGGGACTAGCGGGCACAACCGGCGGGGAGCTGTTTTTT. The encoded protein is CASSLGLAGTTGGELFF.

The chain is built from TRBV28 and TRBJ1-3, with TRBD1 matching over 10 bases. Trimming cost V 5 bases and J 2 bases; bases outside gene matches: 6. The CDR3 is 16 residues long. Germline assignment: CDR1 MDHEN and CDR2 SYDVKM. In DNA form, the CDR3 reads TGTGCCAGCAGTCCTCGGACAGGGGGGACTGGAAACACCATATATTTT. Protein sequence: CASSPRTGGTGNTIYF.

V and J are TRBV7-2 and TRBJ2-2, with 10 bases lining up with TRBD2. Germline-derived CDR1 and CDR2 are SGHTA and FQGNSA. Trimming at V came to 6 bases and at J to 3 bases, leaving 1 base not matched to a gene. This CDR3 contains 14 residues. CDR3 DNA sequence: TGTGCCAGCAGTCTAGCGGGAGACACCGGGGAGCTGTTTTTT. It specifies CASSLAGDTGELFF. The whole variable domain, remainder taken from reference TRBV7-2 and TRBJ2-2, is GAGVSQSPSNKVTEKGKDVELRCDPISGHTALYWYRQSLGQGLEFLIYFQGNSAPDKSGLPSDRFSAERTGGSVSTLTIQRTQQEDSAVYLCASSLAGDTGELFFGEGSRLTVL.

The chain joins TRBV28 to TRBJ1-4; tentatively, D is TRBD1 (5 bases). Per germline, CDR1 MDHEN and CDR2 SYDVKM. With 7 bases removed from V and 1 base from J, the gap between germline ends came to 13 bases. The CDR3 runs to 15 residues. In DNA form, the CDR3 reads TGTGCCAGCATCCGGGGGAGGGAAACTAATGAAAAACTGTTTTTT. It specifies CASIRGRETNEKLFF.

The CDR3 loop reads CASSSGRPLADTQYF. In DNA form, the CDR3 reads TGTGCCAGCAGCAGCGGGAGGCCATTAGCAGATACGCAGTATTTT. The chain is built from TRBV27 and TRBJ2-3; 9 bases fit TRBD2. This CDR3 is built from 15 residues. Germline V gives CDR1 MNHEY, CDR2 SMNVEV (reference sequence). V shed 6 bases, J shed 4 bases, and the junction held 8 bases outside the gene matches.

J is TRBJ2-5 and V is TRBV19; TRBD1 matches 7 bases. CDR1 and CDR2 (germline): LNHDA, SQIVND (reference sequence). The CDR3 covers 16 residues. The ends lost 3 bases at V and 5 bases at J; junction bases unmatched: 12. This CDR3 is CASSMAKGAVGETQYF. The CDR3 DNA is TGTGCCAGTAGTATGGCTAAGGGGGCTGTCGGCGAGACCCAGTACTTC.

The chain recombines TRBV28 with TRBJ1-2; perhaps TRBD1 as D (5 bases). V lost 1 base to trimming and J lost 7 bases, with 13 bases between them. This CDR3 contains 14 residues. Germline loops: CDR1 MDHEN, CDR2 SYDVKM. In DNA, the CDR3 is TGTGCCAGCAGTTTATCTGGAGGGGCAGCTGGCTACACCTTC. Its translation is CASSLSGGAAGYTF.

V gene TRBV28 combines with J gene TRBJ1-2; 7 bases map to TRBD1. CDR1 MDHEN and CDR2 SYDVKM come from the germline V gene. CDR3 length: 16 amino acids. The V gene end was trimmed by 6 bases and the J gene end by 1 base; junction bases not matched to a gene: 11. The CDR3 coding sequence is TGTGCCAGCAGCCTCGGGGACAGAGGGATTAACTATGGCTACACCTTC. It specifies CASSLGDRGINYGYTF.

The gene calls are TRBV10-3 and TRBJ2-1; 9 positions agree with TRBD2. The CDR3 has 15 amino acids. Trimming cost V 0 bases and J 6 bases; bases outside gene matches: 3. The germline CDR1 and CDR2 sequences are ENHRY and SYGVKD. CDR3 nucleotides: TGTGCCATCAGTGAGTCGCTAGCGGGACCCAATGAGCAGTTCTTC. This translates into CAISESLAGPNEQFF.

This sequence joins TRBV28 and TRBJ2-5, with TRBD1 identical over 11 bases. V was clipped by 3 bases and J by 9 bases; unmatched bases: 15. This CDR3 is 17 amino acids long. CDR1 and CDR2 (germline): MDHEN, SYDVKM. CDR3 DNA sequence: TGTGCCAGCAGTTTCCGGACCGGGACAGGGGGAGCAGGGGCCCAGTACTTC. Its translation: CASSFRTGTGGAGAQYF.

The CDR3 is CASSLRNEQFF. Written as DNA, the CDR3 is TGTGCCAGCAGCTTGCGGAATGAGCAGTTCTTC. The chain carries TRBV27 and TRBJ2-1, with no clear D. Germline values: CDR1 MNHEY, CDR2 SMNVEV (reference sequence). The CDR3 covers 11 residues. V lost 6 bases, J lost 7 bases, and 7 bases lay in between.

The chain employs TRBV4-3 and TRBJ2-3; 8 positions agree with TRBD2. CDR3 size: 15 residues. The germline CDR1 and CDR2 sequences are LGHNA and YSLEER. V shed 3 bases and J 3 bases; nucleotides not matched to a gene: 5. CDR3 nucleotides: TGCGCCAGCAGCCACGGGACTAGGCGGACAGATACGCAGTATTTT. Residues: CASSHGTRRTDTQYF.

The J gene is TRBJ2-5, the V gene TRBV18; 9 bases fit TRBD1. The ends lost 2 bases at V and 2 bases at J; junction bases unmatched: 3. Germline V lookup: CDR1 KGHSH, CDR2 LQKENI. The CDR3 consists of 15 residues. This chain's CDR3 is CASSPGTGKQETQYF. DNA of the CDR3: TGTGCCAGCTCACCAGGGACAGGGAAGCAAGAGACCCAGTACTTC.

This chain links TRBV18 with TRBJ2-7, with 7 bases matching TRBD1. The junction had 6 bases not matched to a gene; V was cut back by 6 bases and J by 1 base. The CDR3 contains 14 residues. CDR1 and CDR2 (germline): KGHSH, LQKENI. The CDR3 DNA reads TGTGCCAGCTCCCCCGGACAGGTATCCTACGAGCAGTACTTC. As protein: CASSPGQVSYEQYF. The full variable domain, completed using reference TRBV18 and TRBJ2-7, is NAGVMQNPRHLVRRRGQEARLRCSPMKGHSHVYWYRQLPEEGLKFMVYLQKENIIDESGMPKERFSAEFPKEGPSILRIQQVVRGDSAAYFCASSPGQVSYEQYFGPGTRLTVT.

This clone was counted a single time. This rearrangement joins TRBV11-1 to TRBJ2-2, with 7 bases lining up with TRBD1. The CDR3 loop spans 14 amino acids. Germline V gene sequence: CDR1 SGHAT, CDR2 FQDESV (reference sequence). With V trimmed by 4 bases and J by 5 bases, 4 bases remained unmatched. Written as DNA, the CDR3 is TGTGCCAGCAGCTCAGGGACAGCTACCGGGGAGCTGTTTTTT. It yields the protein CASSSGTATGELFF.

The chain recombines TRBV19 with TRBJ2-7; TRBD2 matches 10 bases. Germline CDR1 LNHDA, CDR2 SQIVND (reference sequence). The CDR3 totals 15 residues. The V and J ends lost 1 base and 2 bases, in that order; junction bases with no gene match: 2. CDR3 in amino acids: CASSIGSGRAYEQYF. The CDR3 DNA follows: TGTGCCAGTAGTATAGGAAGCGGGAGGGCCTACGAGCAGTACTTC.

The chain employs TRBV27 and TRBJ1-3; D is unresolved. The germline V gene encodes CDR1 MNHEY and CDR2 SMNVEV (reference sequence). V was clipped by 5 bases and J by 4 bases, with 15 bases between them. This CDR3 is 15 amino acids long. CDR3 DNA: TGTGCCAGCAGTCCAACATGGGGAGTAGGAAACACCATATATTTT. It translates to CASSPTWGVGNTIYF.

V is TRBV2 and J is TRBJ2-5; TRBD2 matches at 8 bases. CDR1 is SNHLY, CDR2 FYNNEI, per germline. There are 13 residues in the CDR3. The CDR3 loop is CAKAGAFQETQYF. Written as DNA, the CDR3 is TGTGCGAAAGCGGGAGCGTTCCAAGAGACCCAGTACTTC.

CDR3 loop: CASSWRGPQYNEQFF. The CDR3 bases are TGCGCCAGCAGTTGGCGGGGACCTCAGTACAATGAGCAGTTCTTC. The chain has TRBV10-2 and TRBJ2-1; D perhaps matches TRBD2 (6 bases). This CDR3 contains 15 residues. The V and J ends lost 5 bases and 4 bases respectively, with 15 bases between them. Germline V CDR1 and CDR2: WSHSY, SAAADI.

There are a few counts of this clone. V is TRBV27 and J is TRBJ2-5; 9 bases agree with TRBD2. The J call may not be correct, given that the DNA end is closer to TRBJ2-7. The CDR3 runs to 13 residues. Germline V gene data show CDR1 as MNHEY and CDR2 as SMNVEV (reference sequence). The CDR3 DNA follows: TGTGCCACCCGGCGGGGGGGAGTGGACGAGCAGTACTTC. Translation gives CATRRGGVDEQYF.

The chain employs TRBV5-1 and TRBJ1-3; 10 nucleotides line up with TRBD1. The germline CDR1 and CDR2 sequences are SGHRS and YFSETQ. This CDR3 is 18 amino acids long. V was pared by 1 base and J by 3 bases, with 10 bases of the junction left unmatched. The CDR3: CASSLLGQGRRGGNTIYF. CDR3 sequence (DNA): TGCGCCAGCAGCTTGTTGGGACAGGGGCGCCGAGGTGGAAACACCATATATTTT.

The rearrangement uses TRBV28 and TRBJ2-5; TRBD2 might be the D (5 bases). CDR3 size: 13 residues. V lost 1 base to trimming and J lost 9 bases, with 12 bases between them. Per germline, CDR1 MDHEN and CDR2 SYDVKM. This CDR3 is CASSLSGGRSQYF. DNA for the CDR3: TGTGCCAGCAGTTTATCGGGCGGGCGTTCCCAGTACTTC.

The chain is built from TRBV23-1 and TRBJ2-1; D is perhaps TRBD2 (5 bases). TRBV23-1 is designated an ORF whose function remains uncertain. Trimming took 5 bases from V and 2 from J, leaving 16 bases between them. This CDR3 comprises 16 residues. This CDR3 is CASSSPLRVAYNEQFF. The CDR3 nucleotides are TGCGCCAGCAGTAGTCCTTTGAGGGTAGCCTACAATGAGCAGTTCTTC.

This sequence joins TRBV4-2 and TRBJ2-3; TRBD2 matches 7 bases. J gave up 4 bases and V 0 bases, and 13 bases lay outside the gene matches. CDR1 LGHNA and CDR2 YNFKEQ come from the germline V gene. This CDR3 contains 18 residues. CDR3 in amino acids: CASSQEPLMGEGSDTQYF. DNA of the CDR3: TGTGCCAGCAGCCAAGAGCCTCTGATGGGGGAGGGTTCAGATACGCAGTATTTT.

This chain links TRBV7-9 with TRBJ1-5; D uncertain. Looked up from germline, CDR1 is SEHNR and CDR2 is FQNEAQ (reference sequence). Trimming stripped 2 bases from V and 4 bases from J, with 3 bases between. The CDR3 loop spans 12 amino acids. CDR3 DNA sequence: TGTGCCAGCAGCTTACAAAATCAGCCCCAGCATTTT. It codes for CASSLQNQPQHF.

V and J are TRBV4-3 and TRBJ1-2; D gene ambiguous. V was pared by 0 bases and J by 2 bases, with 10 bases between. The CDR3 is 15 residues long. The germline V gene encodes CDR1 LGHNA and CDR2 YSLEER. In DNA, the CDR3 is TGCGCCAGCAGCCAAGATCCGGACTGGAACTATGGCTACACCTTC. Amino acids: CASSQDPDWNYGYTF.

The rearrangement uses TRBV9 and TRBJ2-3, with D tentatively TRBD2 (5 bases). The CDR3 length is 14 residues. Trimming stripped 0 bases from V and 10 bases from J, with 15 bases between. CDR1 is SGDLS and CDR2 is YYNGEE in the germline V gene. CDR3 DNA sequence: TGTGCCAGCAGCGTAGAGGGTCGAGGGCAGGCGCAGTATTTT. This encodes CASSVEGRGQAQYF.

The rearrangement joins TRBV10-3 to TRBJ2-1, with 10 bases matching TRBD2. There are 17 residues in the CDR3. Germline V CDR1 and CDR2: ENHRY, SYGVKD. Losses at the gene ends were 2 bases for V and 7 bases for J; bases not matched to a gene: 11. CDR3 DNA sequence: TGTGCCATCAGTGAGGCCGGACTAGCGGAGGGGGGGAATGAGCAGTTCTTC. Translating it yields CAISEAGLAEGGNEQFF.

A few counts support this clone. The CDR3 nucleotides read TGTGCCAGCAGTAAACAGGCCTTATATGGCTACACCTTC. It is translated as CASSKQALYGYTF. The V gene is TRBV28, the J gene TRBJ1-2, with a tentative D call TRBD1 (5 bases). This CDR3 region has 13 residues. With 5 bases removed from V and 5 bases from J, the gap between germline ends came to 12 bases. Germline lookup yields CDR1 MDHEN and CDR2 SYDVKM.